This entry is about one T cell receptor beta chain. Antigen specificity is unknown. The entry originates in a study of shared clonotypes between healthy human individuals. Study-wide results and limits: Sharing across four donors was highest in naive CD4 (roughly 5%) and lowest in memory CD8 (roughly 0.4%). Sequencing depth was a factor that was expected to affect clonotype sharing among donors.

It was 150 to 200 ng DNA, approximately 30,000 T cell genomes, that sorted-subset replicate PCRs used. Only in-frame clones appear in the TCRdb table, and some are missing; sequencing was by immunoSEQ multiplex PCR. The sample consists of 300,000 to 350,000 clones, roughly 70% of them appearing once. Specimen: memory CD4+ T cells sorted from blood. The subset is: CD45RA-negative fraction. The origin of this receptor is a man aged 30-40 years in good health.

The CDR3 nucleotides read TGTGCCAGCTCACCACTCCCCAGAGGGGCTGCCAAAAACATTCAGTACTTC. Translating gives CASSPLPRGAAKNIQYF. The V call is TRBV18, the J call TRBJ2-4, with D perhaps being TRBD1 or TRBD2 (5 bases each). This CDR3 comprises 17 residues. Germline values: CDR1 KGHSH, CDR2 LQKENI. V was shortened by 1 base and J by 1 base, with 14 bases between the two germline ends.